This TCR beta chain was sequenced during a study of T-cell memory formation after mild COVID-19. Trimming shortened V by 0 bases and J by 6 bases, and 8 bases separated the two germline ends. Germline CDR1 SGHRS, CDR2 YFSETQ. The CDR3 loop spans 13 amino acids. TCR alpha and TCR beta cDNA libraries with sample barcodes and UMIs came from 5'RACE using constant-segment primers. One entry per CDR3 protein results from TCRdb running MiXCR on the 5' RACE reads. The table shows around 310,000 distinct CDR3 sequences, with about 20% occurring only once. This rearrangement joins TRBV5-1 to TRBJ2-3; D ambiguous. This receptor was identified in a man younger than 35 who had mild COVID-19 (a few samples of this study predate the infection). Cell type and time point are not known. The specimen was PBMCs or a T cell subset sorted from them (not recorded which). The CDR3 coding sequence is TGCGCCAGCAGCTTGGCCCTTCGGGATACGCAGTATTTT. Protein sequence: CASSLALRDTQYF.